This T cell receptor beta chain was sequenced during a study of T cells after yellow fever vaccination. On the study more broadly: Low-cell-number fractions were prepared with SMART-Seq v4 Ultra Low Input. Notes on the study in general: Post-booster samples contained most primary-vaccination clones (just under 98% CD4, approximately 88% CD8). Contaminants from the bulk population, in the form of abundant clonotypes, could be found in FACS-sorted repertoires.

In its sample, this clonotype was seen a few times. Antigen specificity is unknown. The CDR3 has 16 residues. The germline V gene has CDR1 DFQATT and CDR2 SNEGSKA (reference sequence). V was shortened by 0 bases and J by 2 bases, with 17 bases between the two germline ends. The study made its TCR cDNA through 5'RACE template switching. That step introduced a universal primer site along with UMIs. In TCRdb, the 5' RACE reads were re-called with MiXCR into one record per CDR3 protein. The profile shows a few hundred thousand distinct CDR3 sequences, approximately 4% of them singletons. The chain is built from TRBV20-1 and TRBJ2-7; D not certain. This clonotype originated in a man in his late teens or twenties who received the YFV17D yellow fever vaccine. Sequences were derived from PBMCs, sampled 5 days after the yellow fever booster vaccination. DNA of the CDR3: TGCAGTGCTAGAGATGATAAGGAGAGCCCCACCTACGAGCAGTACTTC. It is translated as CSARDDKESPTYEQYF.